Below, 9 T cell receptor beta chains from the same sample are listed, as sequenced in a study of shared clonotypes between healthy human individuals. Sequenced by immunoSEQ multiplex PCR; TCRdb stores in-frame clones only, minus some. The sample includes a few million clones, 92% of them seen just once. The source material was naive CD4+ T cells from PBMCs. Subset specified: CD45RA+ positively selected. These TCRs come from a man aged 18 to 35 in good health. Some clones in this sample may be carry-over from other donors' samples.

This clone was seen a handful of times. Other nucleotide sequences in the sample specify the same CDR3. The chain has TRBV27 and TRBJ1-1; D gene unclear. V was pared by 4 bases and J by 0 bases, with 6 bases between. From germline, CDR1 is MNHEY and CDR2 SMNVEV (reference sequence). The CDR3 consists of 13 residues. CDR3 amino acids: CASSSQMNTEAFF. The CDR3 DNA sequence: TGTGCCAGCAGTTCGCAGATGAACACTGAAGCTTTCTTT.

The rearrangement links TRBV5-1 to TRBJ2-3, with 11 bases identical to TRBD2. Unmatched junction bases numbered 2, after V lost 4 bases and J lost 1 base. The CDR3 has 15 amino acids. CDR1 and CDR2 (germline): SGHRS, YFSETQ. The CDR3 bases are TGCGCCAGCAGCGGGACTAGCGGCCGCACAGATACGCAGTATTTT. As protein: CASSGTSGRTDTQYF.

The rearrangement uses TRBV5-8 and TRBJ2-3; 11 bases map to TRBD2. Losses at the gene ends were 2 bases for V and 2 bases for J; bases not matched to a gene: 4. CDR3 length equals 16 residues. In germline, CDR1 is SGHTS, CDR2 YDEGEE. The CDR3 reads CASSFSGRGPTDTQYF. DNA of the CDR3: TGTGCCAGCAGCTTTAGCGGGAGGGGCCCCACAGATACGCAGTATTTT.

This clone appeared once. The chain couples TRBV5-1 to TRBJ2-7, with TRBD1 matching 9 bases. CDR1 is SGHRS and CDR2 is YFSETQ in the germline V gene. V shed 0 bases and J 6 bases; nucleotides not matched to a gene: 4. CDR3 size: 14 residues. The CDR3 sequence is CASSLEQGAVEQYF. The CDR3, as DNA: TGCGCCAGCAGCTTGGAACAGGGGGCTGTCGAGCAGTACTTC.

The count of this clone is one. The rearrangement uses TRBV25-1 and TRBJ1-6, with unresolved D. CDR3 length equals 14 residues. V gave up 3 bases and J gave up 9 bases, with 12 bases separating them. Germline V lookup: CDR1 MGHDK, CDR2 SYGVNS. Here the CDR3 reads CASSERAASSPLHF. The DNA for the CDR3 is TGTGCCAGCAGTGAGAGGGCTGCAAGTTCACCCCTCCACTTT.

This chain links TRBV28 with TRBJ2-1, with a possible D match to TRBD1 (6 bases). In germline, CDR1 is MDHEN, CDR2 SYDVKM. The CDR3 loop spans 17 amino acids. The germline V and J ends were trimmed by 5 bases and 5 bases, with 22 bases remaining between them. CDR3 in amino acids: CASSLPLRGSGNNEQFF. CDR3 nucleotides: TGTGCCAGCAGTCTACCATTAAGGGGGTCGGGGAACAATGAGCAGTTCTTC.

This rearrangement joins TRBV7-6 to TRBJ2-3; D gene uncertain. Germline CDR1 reads SGHVS; CDR2 reads FNYEAQ. The CDR3 totals 14 residues. Trimming removed 2 bases at V and 10 bases at J, with 16 bases between. DNA for the CDR3: TGTGCCAGCAGCTTAAGCAACACAGACCAACCGCAGTATTTT. It specifies CASSLSNTDQPQYF.

This chain joins TRBV19 and TRBJ2-2; D gene ambiguous. In germline, CDR1 is LNHDA, CDR2 SQIVND (reference sequence). The ends were cut back, 2 bases at V and 5 bases at J, with 21 bases in the middle. This CDR3 spans 18 amino acids. CDR3 nucleotides: TGTGCCAGTAGTATATCAACCCCTAGGGAACGGACGACCGGGGAGCTGTTTTTT. Its protein product is CASSISTPRERTTGELFF. Combining the CDR3 with reference TRBV19 and TRBJ2-2 gives the whole variable domain DGGITQSPKYLFRKEGQNVTLSCEQNLNHDAMYWYRQDPGQGLRLIYYSQIVNDFQKGDIAEGYSVSREKKESFPLTVTSAQKNPTAFYLCASSISTPRERTTGELFFGEGSRLTVL.

This CDR3 reads CASSLVEVGTNYGYTF. CDR3 nucleotide sequence: TGTGCCAGCAGCTTAGTGGAGGTCGGGACCAACTATGGCTACACCTTC. The rearrangement uses TRBV7-9 and TRBJ1-2; tentative D call: TRBD1 (5 bases). The CDR3 consists of 16 residues. Germline V gives CDR1 SEHNR, CDR2 FQNEAQ (reference sequence). Trimming removed 1 base from V and 2 bases from J, with 14 bases in between. The full variable domain, in which reference TRBV7-9 and TRBJ1-2 provide the parts outside the CDR3, is DTGVSQNPRHKITKRGQNVTFRCDPISEHNRLYWYRQTLGQGPEFLTYFQNEAQLEKSRLLSDRFSAERPKGSFSTLEIQRTEQGDSAMYLCASSLVEVGTNYGYTFGSGTRLTVV.